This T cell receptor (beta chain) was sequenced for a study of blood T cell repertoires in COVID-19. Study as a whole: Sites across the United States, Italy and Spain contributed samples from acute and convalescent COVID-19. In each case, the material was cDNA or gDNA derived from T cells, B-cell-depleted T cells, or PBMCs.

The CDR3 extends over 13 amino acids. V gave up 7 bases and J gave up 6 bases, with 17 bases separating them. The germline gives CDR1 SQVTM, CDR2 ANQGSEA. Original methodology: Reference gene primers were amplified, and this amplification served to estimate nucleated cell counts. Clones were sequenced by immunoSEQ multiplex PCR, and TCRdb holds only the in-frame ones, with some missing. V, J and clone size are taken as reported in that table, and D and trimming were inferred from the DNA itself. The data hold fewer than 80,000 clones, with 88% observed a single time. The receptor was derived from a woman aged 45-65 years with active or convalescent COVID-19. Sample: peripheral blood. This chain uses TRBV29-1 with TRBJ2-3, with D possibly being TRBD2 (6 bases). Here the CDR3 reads CSGIAAVSDTQYF. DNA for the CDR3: TGCAGCGGGATAGCGGCCGTTTCCGATACGCAGTATTTT.